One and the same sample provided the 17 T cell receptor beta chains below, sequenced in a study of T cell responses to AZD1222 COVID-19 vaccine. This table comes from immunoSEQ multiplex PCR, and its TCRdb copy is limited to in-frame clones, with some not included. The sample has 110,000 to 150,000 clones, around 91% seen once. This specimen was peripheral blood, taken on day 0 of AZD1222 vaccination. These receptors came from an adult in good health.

CDR3 sequence: CASSVDRGHSNEKLFF. In DNA, the CDR3 is TGTGCCAGCAGCGTAGACAGGGGGCACAGTAATGAAAAACTGTTTTTT. The rearrangement links TRBV7-4 to TRBJ1-4; 10 bases map to TRBD1. The CDR3 covers 16 residues. Germline loops: CDR1 SGHVT, CDR2 SQSDAQ. V shed 5 bases and J 4 bases; nucleotides not matched to a gene: 7.

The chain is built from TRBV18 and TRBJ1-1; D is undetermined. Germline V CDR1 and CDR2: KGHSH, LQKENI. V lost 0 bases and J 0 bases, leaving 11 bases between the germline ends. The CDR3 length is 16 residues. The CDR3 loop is CASSPPERVMNTEAFF. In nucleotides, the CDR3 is TGTGCCAGCTCACCACCTGAGAGGGTAATGAACACTGAAGCTTTCTTT.

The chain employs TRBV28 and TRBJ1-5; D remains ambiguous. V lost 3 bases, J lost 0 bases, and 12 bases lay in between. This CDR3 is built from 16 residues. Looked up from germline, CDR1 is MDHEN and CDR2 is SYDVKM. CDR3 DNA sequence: TGTGCCAGCAGTTTCCTGCAGCCGAATAGCAATCAGCCCCAGCATTTT. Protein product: CASSFLQPNSNQPQHF.

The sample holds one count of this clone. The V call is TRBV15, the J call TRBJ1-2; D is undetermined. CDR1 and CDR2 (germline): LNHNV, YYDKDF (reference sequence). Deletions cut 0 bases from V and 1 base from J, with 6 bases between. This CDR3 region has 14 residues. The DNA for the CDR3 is TGTGCCACCAGCAGAGACCCGATTAACTATGGCTACACCTTC. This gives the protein CATSRDPINYGYTF. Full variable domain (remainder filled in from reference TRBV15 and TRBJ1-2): DAMVIQNPRYQVTQFGKPVTLSCSQTLNHNVMYWYQQKSSQAPKLLFHYYDKDFNNEADTPDNFQSRRPNTSFCFLDIRSPGLGDTAMYLCATSRDPINYGYTFGSGTRLTVV.

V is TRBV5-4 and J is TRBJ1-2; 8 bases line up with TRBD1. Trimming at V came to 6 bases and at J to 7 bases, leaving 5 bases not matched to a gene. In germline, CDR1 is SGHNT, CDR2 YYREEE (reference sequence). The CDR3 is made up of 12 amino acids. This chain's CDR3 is CASTYGTGGYTF. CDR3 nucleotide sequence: TGTGCCAGCACCTACGGGACAGGTGGCTACACCTTC.

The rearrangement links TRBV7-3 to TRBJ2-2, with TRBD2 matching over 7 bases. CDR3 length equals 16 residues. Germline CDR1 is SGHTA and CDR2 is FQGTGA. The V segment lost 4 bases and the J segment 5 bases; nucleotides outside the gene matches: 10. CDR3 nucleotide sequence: TGTGCCAGCAGCTCTACGGGAGGAGGTCGTACCGGGGAGCTGTTTTTT. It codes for CASSSTGGGRTGELFF.

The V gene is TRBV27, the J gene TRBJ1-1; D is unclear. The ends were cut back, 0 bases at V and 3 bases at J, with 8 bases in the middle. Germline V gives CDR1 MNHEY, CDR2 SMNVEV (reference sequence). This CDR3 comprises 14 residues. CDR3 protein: CASSLSRDYTEAFF. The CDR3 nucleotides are TGTGCCAGCAGTTTATCGAGAGATTACACTGAAGCTTTCTTT.

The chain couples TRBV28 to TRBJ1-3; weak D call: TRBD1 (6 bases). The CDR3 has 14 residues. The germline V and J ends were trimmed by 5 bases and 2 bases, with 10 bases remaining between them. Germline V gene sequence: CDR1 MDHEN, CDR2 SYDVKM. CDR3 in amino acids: CASSQDSAGNTIYF. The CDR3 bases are TGTGCCAGCAGTCAGGACAGTGCTGGAAACACCATATATTTT. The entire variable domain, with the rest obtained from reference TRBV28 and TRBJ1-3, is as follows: DVKVTQSSRYLVKRTGEKVFLECVQDMDHENMFWYRQDPGLGLRLIYFSYDVKMKEKGDIPEGYSVSREKKERFSLILESASTNQTSMYLCASSQDSAGNTIYFGEGSWLTVV.

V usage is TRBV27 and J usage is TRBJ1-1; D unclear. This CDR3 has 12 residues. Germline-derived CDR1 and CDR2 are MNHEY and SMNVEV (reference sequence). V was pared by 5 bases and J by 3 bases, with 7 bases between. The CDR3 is CASSSPHTEAFF. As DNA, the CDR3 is TGTGCCAGCAGTAGCCCACACACTGAAGCTTTCTTT.

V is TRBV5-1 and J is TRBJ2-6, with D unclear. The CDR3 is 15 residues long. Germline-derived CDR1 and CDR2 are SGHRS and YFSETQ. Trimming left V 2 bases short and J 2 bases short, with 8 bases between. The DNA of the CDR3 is TGCGCCAGCAGCTTCAGTCTAGCTGGGGCCAACGTCCTGACTTTC. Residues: CASSFSLAGANVLTF. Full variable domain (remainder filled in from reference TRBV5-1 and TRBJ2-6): KAGVTQTPRYLIKTRGQQVTLSCSPISGHRSVSWYQQTPGQGLQFLFEYFSETQRNKGNFPGRFSGRQFSNSRSEMNVSTLELGDSALYLCASSFSLAGANVLTFGAGSRLTVL.

Here the CDR3 DNA reads TGTGCCAGCAGACCTGGACAGGGGGAGAAGACTGAAGCTTTCTTT. It specifies CASRPGQGEKTEAFF. V usage is TRBV5-4 and J usage is TRBJ1-1, with TRBD1 identical over 10 bases. This CDR3 comprises 15 residues. V shed 5 bases, J shed 5 bases, and the junction held 9 bases outside the gene matches. Germline CDR1 reads SGHNT; CDR2 reads YYREEE (reference sequence).

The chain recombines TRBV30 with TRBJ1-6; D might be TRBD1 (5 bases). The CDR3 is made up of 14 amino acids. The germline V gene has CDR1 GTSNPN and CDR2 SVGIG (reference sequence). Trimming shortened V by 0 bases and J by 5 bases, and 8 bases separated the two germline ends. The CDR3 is CAWSVQGNNSPLHF. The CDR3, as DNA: TGTGCCTGGAGTGTTCAGGGAAATAATTCACCCCTCCACTTT.

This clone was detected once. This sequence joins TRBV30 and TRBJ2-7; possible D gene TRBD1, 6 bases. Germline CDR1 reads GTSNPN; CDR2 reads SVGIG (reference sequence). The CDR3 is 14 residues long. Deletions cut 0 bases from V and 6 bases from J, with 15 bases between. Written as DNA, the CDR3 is TGTGCCTGGAGTGTTCCGGCAGGGGTAGGCGAGCAGTACTTC. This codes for CAWSVPAGVGEQYF.

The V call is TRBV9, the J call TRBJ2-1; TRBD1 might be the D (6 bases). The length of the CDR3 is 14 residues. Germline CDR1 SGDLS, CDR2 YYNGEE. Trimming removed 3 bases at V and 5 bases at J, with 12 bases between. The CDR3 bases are TGTGCCAGCAGCGCCGGGACAATAGACAATGAGCAGTTCTTC. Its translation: CASSAGTIDNEQFF.

The CDR3 bases are TGTGCCAGCAGTGTTTGGACTCTGAACACTGAAGCTTTCTTT. Protein sequence: CASSVWTLNTEAFF. V gene TRBV2 combines with J gene TRBJ1-1; D is unresolved. Trimming cost V 4 bases and J 0 bases, with 9 bases left between them. The CDR3 totals 14 residues. Germline lookup yields CDR1 SNHLY and CDR2 FYNNEI.

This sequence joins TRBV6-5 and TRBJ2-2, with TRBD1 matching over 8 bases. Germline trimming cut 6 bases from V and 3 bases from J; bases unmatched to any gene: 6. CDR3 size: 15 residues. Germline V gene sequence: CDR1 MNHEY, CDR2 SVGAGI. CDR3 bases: TGTGCCAGCAGACGGGACAGGCTATACACCGGGGAGCTGTTTTTT. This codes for CASRRDRLYTGELFF.

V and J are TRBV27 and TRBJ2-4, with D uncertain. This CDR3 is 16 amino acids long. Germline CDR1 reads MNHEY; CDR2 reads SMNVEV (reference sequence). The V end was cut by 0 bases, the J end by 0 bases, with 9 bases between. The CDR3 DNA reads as TGTGCCAGCAGTTTATCGATCCCTTTAGCCAAAAACATTCAGTACTTC. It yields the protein CASSLSIPLAKNIQYF.